Given below is one T cell receptor (beta chain) in context. The data stem from a study of blood T cell repertoires in COVID-19. Under the authors' procedure: Estimation of nucleated cell counts relied on the amplification of reference gene primers. The repertoire was sequenced with immunoSEQ multiplex PCR; TCRdb's copy has only in-frame clones and lacks some. The V and J calls and clone size are taken from that table; D and trimming were inferred from the DNA. In the table there are roughly 250,000 clones, 88% of which are singletons. Trimming took off 4 bases at V and 9 bases at J, with 14 bases between the two ends. The CDR3 has 13 residues. Germline values: CDR1 SGDLS, CDR2 YYNGEE.

The rearrangement uses TRBV9 and TRBJ2-1; no clear D. The TCR sequence derives from a woman younger than 45 with acute or convalescent COVID-19. The sequencing input was peripheral blood. CDR3 in DNA: TGTGCCAGCAGCCGACCCAGTACGGGTGAGCAGTTCTTC. It encodes CASSRPSTGEQFF.